This is a list of T cell receptor beta chains from one sample in a study of shared clonotypes between healthy human individuals. Profiling relied on immunoSEQ multiplex PCR, and the TCRdb table lists in-frame clones only, not all of them. The sample carries about 2.5 million clones, 85% to 95% recorded once. Sequencing was done on a sample of naive CD4+ T cells from PBMCs. The receptors derive from a man aged 18 to 29 in good health. Some clones in this sample may be carry-over from other donors' samples. The CDR3 runs from the conserved cysteine through the conserved F or W. D genes are given only for firm matches. A row's size may be missing; if present it is once, few, many or a size class.

CDR3aa: CASSRVTGQPQHF; d_gene: .; v_gene: TRBV2; j_gene: TRBJ1-5; abundance: few
CDR3aa: CASSYRGGVVPEAFF; d_gene: .; v_gene: TRBV7-8; j_gene: TRBJ1-1; abundance: .
CDR3aa: CATSSRDPAGEQFF; d_gene: .; v_gene: TRBV15; j_gene: TRBJ2-1; abundance: once
CDR3aa: CASSRIQGEGTEAFF; d_gene: .; v_gene: TRBV5-1; j_gene: TRBJ1-1; abundance: .
CDR3aa: CASSVFGTGERWDTQYF; d_gene: TRBD1; v_gene: TRBV9; j_gene: TRBJ2-3; abundance: .
CDR3aa: CASSLTGGQETQYF; d_gene: .; v_gene: TRBV7-3; j_gene: TRBJ2-5; abundance: .
CDR3aa: CASSAHRAREAFF; d_gene: .; v_gene: TRBV9; j_gene: TRBJ1-1; abundance: .
CDR3aa: CASSVGVARPDTQYF; d_gene: .; v_gene: TRBV9; j_gene: TRBJ2-3; abundance: .
CDR3aa: CASSRDVNEQFF; d_gene: .; v_gene: TRBV7-9; j_gene: TRBJ2-1; abundance: .
CDR3aa: CASSWTRNIQYF; d_gene: .; v_gene: TRBV6-1; j_gene: TRBJ2-4; abundance: .
CDR3aa: CASGAGYEQYF; d_gene: TRBD2; v_gene: TRBV7-6; j_gene: TRBJ2-7; abundance: .
CDR3aa: CASLRTSGRYTGELFF; d_gene: TRBD2; v_gene: TRBV28; j_gene: TRBJ2-2; abundance: .
CDR3aa: CASSLSGSPLHF; d_gene: .; v_gene: TRBV5-6; j_gene: TRBJ1-6; abundance: .
CDR3aa: CSAVDRGYGYTF; d_gene: TRBD1; v_gene: TRBV29-1; j_gene: TRBJ1-2; abundance: .
CDR3aa: CASRVPRDDYGYTF; d_gene: .; v_gene: TRBV28; j_gene: TRBJ1-2; abundance: .
CDR3aa: CASSQRSSGTGQFF; d_gene: TRBD2; v_gene: TRBV11-2; j_gene: TRBJ2-1; abundance: few
CDR3aa: CASSETDRQDGYTF; d_gene: .; v_gene: TRBV7-9; j_gene: TRBJ1-2; abundance: .
CDR3aa: CASSPRTGAMSYNEQFF; d_gene: TRBD1; v_gene: TRBV11-3; j_gene: TRBJ2-1; abundance: .
CDR3aa: CASSPSADTQYF; d_gene: .; v_gene: TRBV9; j_gene: TRBJ2-3; abundance: .
CDR3aa: CASSFAVGYSYNEQFF; d_gene: .; v_gene: TRBV13; j_gene: TRBJ2-1; abundance: .
CDR3aa: CASSPIRQGDGTGELFF; d_gene: TRBD1; v_gene: TRBV28; j_gene: TRBJ2-2; abundance: .
CDR3aa: CASSRRTGNTEAFF; d_gene: .; v_gene: TRBV6-5; j_gene: TRBJ1-1; abundance: once
CDR3aa: CASSSPGPGAEAFF; d_gene: .; v_gene: TRBV5-4; j_gene: TRBJ1-1; abundance: few
CDR3aa: CAISGLVSGIYEQYF; d_gene: .; v_gene: TRBV10-3; j_gene: TRBJ2-7; abundance: .
CDR3aa: CASSAGQTYEQYF; d_gene: .; v_gene: TRBV5-6; j_gene: TRBJ2-7; abundance: few
CDR3aa: CASSETMNYEQYF; d_gene: .; v_gene: TRBV6-1; j_gene: TRBJ2-7; abundance: once
CDR3aa: CASSQGNRGGQETQYF; d_gene: TRBD2; v_gene: TRBV4-2; j_gene: TRBJ2-5; abundance: .
CDR3aa: CASSIDRRDPSWEQYF; d_gene: .; v_gene: TRBV19; j_gene: TRBJ2-7; abundance: .
CDR3aa: CASSTAGTEAFF; d_gene: .; v_gene: TRBV19; j_gene: TRBJ1-1; abundance: .
CDR3aa: CASSEFRGNYEQYF; d_gene: .; v_gene: TRBV10-1; j_gene: TRBJ2-7; abundance: .
CDR3aa: CATSRSTGLYEQYF; d_gene: .; v_gene: TRBV15; j_gene: TRBJ2-7; abundance: .
CDR3aa: CASSFRDSSTGELFF; d_gene: TRBD1; v_gene: TRBV7-2; j_gene: TRBJ2-2; abundance: .
CDR3aa: CAWSLPGPVTNQPQHF; d_gene: .; v_gene: TRBV30; j_gene: TRBJ1-5; abundance: .
CDR3aa: CASSLAWNWGLAGETQYF; d_gene: TRBD2; v_gene: TRBV7-2; j_gene: TRBJ2-5; abundance: once
CDR3aa: CACKHGLAGEYSSYNEQFF; d_gene: TRBD2; v_gene: TRBV30; j_gene: TRBJ2-1; abundance: .
CDR3aa: CASSASGTSAATQYF; d_gene: TRBD2; v_gene: TRBV7-9; j_gene: TRBJ2-5; abundance: once
CDR3aa: CASSGTVQETQYF; d_gene: .; v_gene: TRBV5-4; j_gene: TRBJ2-5; abundance: .
CDR3aa: CASSDFGMTVTDTQYF; d_gene: .; v_gene: TRBV2; j_gene: TRBJ2-3; abundance: .
CDR3aa: CASSLVTRNTGELFF; d_gene: .; v_gene: TRBV5-1; j_gene: TRBJ2-2; abundance: .
CDR3aa: CASSSGNTVVEEPVGTDTQYF; d_gene: .; v_gene: TRBV7-3; j_gene: TRBJ2-3; abundance: .
CDR3aa: CASSSGRGGEPQHF; d_gene: .; v_gene: TRBV5-1; j_gene: TRBJ1-5; abundance: few
CDR3aa: CASSQESIDTQYF; d_gene: .; v_gene: TRBV4-2; j_gene: TRBJ2-3; abundance: once
CDR3aa: CASSYGAGAPYNEQFF; d_gene: TRBD2; v_gene: TRBV28; j_gene: TRBJ2-1; abundance: .
CDR3aa: CASSMFDRAEAFF; d_gene: TRBD1; v_gene: TRBV27; j_gene: TRBJ1-1; abundance: .
CDR3aa: CASRELGVVGGAIF; d_gene: .; v_gene: TRBV11-2; j_gene: TRBJ2-1; abundance: .
CDR3aa: CASSSAGTSEYNEQFF; d_gene: TRBD2; v_gene: TRBV5-1; j_gene: TRBJ2-1; abundance: .
CDR3aa: CASTKGGVNGELFF; d_gene: .; v_gene: TRBV28; j_gene: TRBJ2-2; abundance: .
CDR3aa: CASSSLLSVRGYTF; d_gene: .; v_gene: TRBV7-2; j_gene: TRBJ1-2; abundance: .
CDR3aa: CASSVGGGHEQYF; d_gene: TRBD1; v_gene: TRBV9; j_gene: TRBJ2-7; abundance: once
CDR3aa: CASSVRDRDGYTF; d_gene: TRBD1; v_gene: TRBV6-1; j_gene: TRBJ1-2; abundance: .
CDR3aa: CASSLGQGSYNEQFF; d_gene: TRBD1; v_gene: TRBV7-8; j_gene: TRBJ2-1; abundance: .
CDR3aa: CASSILGLPSYTF; d_gene: .; v_gene: TRBV28; j_gene: TRBJ1-2; abundance: .
CDR3aa: CASSLYASAYNEQFF; d_gene: .; v_gene: TRBV28; j_gene: TRBJ2-1; abundance: .
CDR3aa: CASTTQGQLNQPQHF; d_gene: TRBD1; v_gene: TRBV28; j_gene: TRBJ1-5; abundance: .
CDR3aa: CASTVQTGGNQPQHF; d_gene: TRBD1; v_gene: TRBV6-1; j_gene: TRBJ1-5; abundance: once